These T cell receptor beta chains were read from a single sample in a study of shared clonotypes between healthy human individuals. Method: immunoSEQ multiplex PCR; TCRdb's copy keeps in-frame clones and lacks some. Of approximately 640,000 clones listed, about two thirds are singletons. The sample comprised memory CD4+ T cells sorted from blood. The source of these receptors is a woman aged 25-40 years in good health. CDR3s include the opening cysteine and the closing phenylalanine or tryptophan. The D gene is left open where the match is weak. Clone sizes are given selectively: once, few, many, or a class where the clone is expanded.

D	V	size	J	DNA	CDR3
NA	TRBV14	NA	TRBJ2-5	TGTGCCAGCAGCCAAAATACTTGGGAGCAGTACTTC	CASSQNTWEQYF
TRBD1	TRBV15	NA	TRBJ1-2	TGTGCCACCAGGAAGGGGGCGCAGACCCCCTATGGCTACACCTTC	CATRKGAQTPYGYTF
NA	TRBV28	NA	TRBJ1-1	TGTGCCAGCAGTTTTGGTAACAGGATGAACACTGAAGCTTTCTTT	CASSFGNRMNTEAFF
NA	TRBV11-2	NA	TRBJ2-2	TGTGCCAGCAGCTTCATAGGTGGGATTACCACCGGGGAGCTGTTTTTT	CASSFIGGITTGELFF
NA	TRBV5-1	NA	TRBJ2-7	TGCGCCAGCAGAATGGGGGACGGCTACGAGCAGTACTTC	CASRMGDGYEQYF
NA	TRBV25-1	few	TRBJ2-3	TGTGCCAGCAGTGAATCGCGAGATACGCAGTATTTT	CASSESRDTQYF
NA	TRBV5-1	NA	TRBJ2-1	TGCGCCAGCAGCTCCCTGCTGGGGAATGAGCAGTTCTTC	CASSSLLGNEQFF
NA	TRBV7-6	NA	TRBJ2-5	TGTGCCAGCAGCTTAGGACCCAGGAGGAGGGAGACCCAGTACTTC	CASSLGPRRRETQYF
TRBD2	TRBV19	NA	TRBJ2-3	TGTGCCAGTAGTGCCCCTCGGCGGGAGCGCACAGATACGCAGTATTTT	CASSAPRRERTDTQYF
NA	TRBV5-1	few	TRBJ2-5	TGCGCCAGCAGCTTAGGACTGACAGGGACCGGGGGGACCCAGTACTTC	CASSLGLTGTGGTQYF
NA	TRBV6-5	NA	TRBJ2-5	TGTGCCAGCAGGGGACTTACTCTAGAGACCCAGTACTTC	CASRGLTLETQYF
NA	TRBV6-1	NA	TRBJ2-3	TGTGCCAGCAGTGCGGACGGGGATAGAAATACGCAGTATTTT	CASSADGDRNTQYF
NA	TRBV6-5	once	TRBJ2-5	TGTGCCAGCAGCCTCGTCTCGGAAAGGGGGACCCAGTACTTC	CASSLVSERGTQYF
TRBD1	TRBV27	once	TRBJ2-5	TGTGCCAGCAGTGAAGGACAGGGGGCGATGGAGACCCAGTACTTC	CASSEGQGAMETQYF
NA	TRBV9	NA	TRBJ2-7	TGTGCCAGCAGCCCAGCATGGACGGGATCCTACGAGCAGTACTTC	CASSPAWTGSYEQYF
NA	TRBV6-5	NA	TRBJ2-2	TGTGCCAGCAGTTTGGACTTATGGGGCGGGGAGCTGTTTTTT	CASSLDLWGGELFF
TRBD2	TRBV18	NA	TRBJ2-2	TGTGCCAGCTCACCGAGGCTAGCGGGGAACACCGGGGAGCTGTTTTTT	CASSPRLAGNTGELFF
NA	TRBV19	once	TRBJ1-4	TGTGCCAGTAGTACTGGGGATGTTAATGAAAAACTGTTTTTT	CASSTGDVNEKLFF
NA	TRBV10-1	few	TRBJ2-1	TGCGCCAGCAGTAGACAGGCGGACCGGGGGGAGCAGTTCTTC	CASSRQADRGEQFF
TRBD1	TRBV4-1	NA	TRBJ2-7	TGCGCCAGCAGCCAAGAAGGCGCCAGGGGGCTCTACGAGCAGTACTTC	CASSQEGARGLYEQYF
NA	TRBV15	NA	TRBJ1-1	TGTGCCACCAGCAGAGATCGTTCCGGGGGATCTGAAGCTTTCTTT	CATSRDRSGGSEAFF
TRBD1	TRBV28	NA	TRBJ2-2	TGTGCCAGCACCGACAGGGGGCGAAGGACCGGGGAGCTGTTTTTT	CASTDRGRRTGELFF
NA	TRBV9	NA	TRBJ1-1	TGTGCCAGCAGCCCGGACTTCGCCCACATCTTT	CASSPDFAHIF
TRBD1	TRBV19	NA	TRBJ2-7	TGTGCCAGTGGAGACAGGGGGTACGAGCAGTACTTC	CASGDRGYEQYF
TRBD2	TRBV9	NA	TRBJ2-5	TGTGCCAGCAGCGTAGGACTCCTTAGCGGGAGAGGGGAGACCCAGTACTTC	CASSVGLLSGRGETQYF
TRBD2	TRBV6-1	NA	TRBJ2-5	TGTGCCAGCAGTGAAGCCGGACTAGCGAAGCGTATGGGTCAAGAGACCCAGTACTTC	CASSEAGLAKRMGQETQYF
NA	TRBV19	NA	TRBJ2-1	TGTGCCAGTAGTAAACTGGCGGGATCCTACAATGAGCAGTTCTTC	CASSKLAGSYNEQFF
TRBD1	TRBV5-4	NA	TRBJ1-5	TGTGCCAGCAGCCCCCCCGAGGGACAGAAGAATCAGCCCCAGCATTTT	CASSPPEGQKNQPQHF
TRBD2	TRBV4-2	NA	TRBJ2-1	TGTGCCAGCAGCCCATTTCTGGGAGCTAGCGGGATAGATGAGCAGTTCTTC	CASSPFLGASGIDEQFF
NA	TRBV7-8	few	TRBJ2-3	TGTGCCAGCAGTATCACGACCAAAAGTTCGTATACGCAGTATTTT	CASSITTKSSYTQYF
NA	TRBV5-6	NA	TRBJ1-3	TGTGCCAGCAGCCAGAAGCTGCACTACTCTGGAAACACCATATATTTT	CASSQKLHYSGNTIYF
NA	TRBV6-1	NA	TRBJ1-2	TGTGCCAGCAGTGAATCGGGTGCGATTAGAGGCTACACCTTC	CASSESGAIRGYTF
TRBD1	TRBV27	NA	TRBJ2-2	TGTGCCAGCAGTCCCAGGGACAGGTTTAACGCCGGGGAGCTGTTTTTT	CASSPRDRFNAGELFF
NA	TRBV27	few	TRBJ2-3	TGTGCCAGCAGTCTTACTAGACCCACACACTCCGATACGCAGTATTTT	CASSLTRPTHSDTQYF
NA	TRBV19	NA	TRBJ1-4	TGTGCCAGTAATCCCACAACTAATGAAAAACTGTTTTTT	CASNPTTNEKLFF
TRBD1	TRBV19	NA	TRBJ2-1	TGTGCCAGTAGCCGTACCCAAGGACAGGGGGCAGTCAATGAGCAGTTCTTC	CASSRTQGQGAVNEQFF
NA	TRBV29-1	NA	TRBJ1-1	TGCAGCGTTGGTCGGCCGGAGAACACTGAAGCTTTCTTT	CSVGRPENTEAFF
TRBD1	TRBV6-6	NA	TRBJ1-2	TGTGCCAGCAGTTACTCGAGACAGGGGAAGCGTGGCTACACCTTC	CASSYSRQGKRGYTF
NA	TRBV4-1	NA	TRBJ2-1	TGCGCCAGCAGCTCACACTCCTGGGGAGGCGCGGAAGACAATGAGCAGTTCTTC	CASSSHSWGGAEDNEQFF
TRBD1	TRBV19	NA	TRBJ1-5	TGTGCCAGTAGGGACAGGGAACCCAATCAGCCCCAGCATTTT	CASRDREPNQPQHF
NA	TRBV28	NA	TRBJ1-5	TGTGCCAGCAGTCTCCCGACAGGTACCTCATGGACCCAGCATTTT	CASSLPTGTSWTQHF
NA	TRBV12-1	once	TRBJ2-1	TGTGCCAGCAGCTTTTCCACCCAGAGCTCCTACAATGAGCAGTTCTTC	CASSFSTQSSYNEQFF
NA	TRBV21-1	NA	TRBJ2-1	TGTGCCAGCAGTGAAGGGGACCCCAATGAGCAGTTCTTC	CASSEGDPNEQFF
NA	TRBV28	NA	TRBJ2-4	TGTGCCAGCAGCAAGTACCCCCCGACAGTTAACATTCAGTACTTC	CASSKYPPTVNIQYF
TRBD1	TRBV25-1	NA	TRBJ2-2	TGTGCCAGCAGTCTACGGGACAGGGGGGACACCGGGGAGCTGTTTTTT	CASSLRDRGDTGELFF
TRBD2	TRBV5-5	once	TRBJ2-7	TGTGCCAGCAGCACACTAGCGGGACCCCGCGAGCAGTACTTC	CASSTLAGPREQYF
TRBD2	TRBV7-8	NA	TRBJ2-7	TGTGCCAGCAGCTACCGCCCCGGTCGCGGGAGGGCCGGGGGCTGGTACGAGCAGTACTTC	CASSYRPGRGRAGGWYEQYF
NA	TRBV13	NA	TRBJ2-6	TGTGCCAGCAGCTTCGCCGACAGGGCGGGAGTCAACGTCCTGACTTTC	CASSFADRAGVNVLTF
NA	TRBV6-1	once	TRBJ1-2	TGTGCCAGCAGTGAAAAGTTGGGCTACACCTTC	CASSEKLGYTF
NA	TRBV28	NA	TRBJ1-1	TGTGCCAGCATTACTCTTGGAGGAATGAACACTGAAGCTTTCTTT	CASITLGGMNTEAFF
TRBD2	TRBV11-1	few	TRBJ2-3	TGTGCCAGCAGCAAACCGGGACTAGCGAACACAGATACGCAGTATTTT	CASSKPGLANTDTQYF
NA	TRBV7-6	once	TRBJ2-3	TGTGCCAGCAGCTTAGGGGGGGACGGCACAGATACGCAGTATTTT	CASSLGGDGTDTQYF
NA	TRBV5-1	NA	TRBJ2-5	TGCGCCAGCAGCCCCTGGGGTAAACAAGAGACCCAGTACTTC	CASSPWGKQETQYF